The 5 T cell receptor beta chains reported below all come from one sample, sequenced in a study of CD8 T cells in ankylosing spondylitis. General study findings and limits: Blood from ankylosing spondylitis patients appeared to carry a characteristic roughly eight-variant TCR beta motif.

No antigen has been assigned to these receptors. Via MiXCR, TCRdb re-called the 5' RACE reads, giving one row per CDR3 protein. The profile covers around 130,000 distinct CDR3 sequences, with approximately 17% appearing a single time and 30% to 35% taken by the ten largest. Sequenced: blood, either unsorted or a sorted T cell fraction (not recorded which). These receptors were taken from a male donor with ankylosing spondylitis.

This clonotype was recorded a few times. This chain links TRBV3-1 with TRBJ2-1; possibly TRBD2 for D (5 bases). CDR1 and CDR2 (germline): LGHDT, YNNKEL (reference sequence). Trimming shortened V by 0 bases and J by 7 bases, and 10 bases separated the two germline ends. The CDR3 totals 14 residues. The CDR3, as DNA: TGTGCCAGCAGCCAAGATAAGAGGGAAAATGAGCAGTTCTTC. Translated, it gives CASSQDKRENEQFF.

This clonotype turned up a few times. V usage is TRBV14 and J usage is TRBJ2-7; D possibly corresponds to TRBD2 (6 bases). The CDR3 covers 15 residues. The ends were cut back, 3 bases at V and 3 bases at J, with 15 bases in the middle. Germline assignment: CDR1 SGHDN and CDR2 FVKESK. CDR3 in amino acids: CASSHEFGTLYEQYF. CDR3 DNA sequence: TGTGCCAGCAGCCATGAGTTTGGGACTCTCTACGAGCAGTACTTC.

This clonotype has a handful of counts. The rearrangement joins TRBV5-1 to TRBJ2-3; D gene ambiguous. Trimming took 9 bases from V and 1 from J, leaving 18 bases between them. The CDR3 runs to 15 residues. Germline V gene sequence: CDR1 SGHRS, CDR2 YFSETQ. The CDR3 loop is CAIEGSGPGTDTQYF. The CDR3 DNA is TGCGCCATTGAAGGGTCCGGGCCTGGCACAGATACGCAGTATTTT.

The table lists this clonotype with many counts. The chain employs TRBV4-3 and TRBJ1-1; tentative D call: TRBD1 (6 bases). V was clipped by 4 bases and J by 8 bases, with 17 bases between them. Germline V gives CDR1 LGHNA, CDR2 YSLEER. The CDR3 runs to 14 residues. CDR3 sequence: CASSPGITGTEAFF. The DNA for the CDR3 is TGCGCCAGCAGCCCAGGTATTACCGGGACAGAAGCTTTCTTT.

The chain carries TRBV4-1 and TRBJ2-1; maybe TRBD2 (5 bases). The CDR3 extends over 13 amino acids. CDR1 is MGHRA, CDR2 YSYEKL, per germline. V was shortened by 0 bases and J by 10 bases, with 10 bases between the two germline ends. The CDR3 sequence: CASSQDLIAEQFF. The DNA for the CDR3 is TGCGCCAGCAGCCAAGATCTTATAGCGGAGCAGTTCTTC.